The rows below give T cell receptor beta chains drawn from one sample of a study of T cell responses to AZD1222 COVID-19 vaccine. Profiled with immunoSEQ multiplex PCR; TCRdb holds only in-frame clones, not every one. The sample consists of about 140,000 clones, more than 80% of them appearing once. Sequencing used peripheral blood, obtained on day 0 of AZD1222 vaccination. The receptors stem from an adult in good health. Each CDR3 is given with its conserved first and last residue. The order of the fields is D gene, J gene, V gene, clone size, CDR3 protein, CDR3 DNA. The D gene is left open where the match is weak. Size values are once, few and many counts, or a class for expanded clones, and some rows have none.

D: TRBD1
J: TRBJ1-5
V: TRBV2
size: -
CDR3: CATSPDRGQGAQHF
DNA: TGTGCCACCTCCCCGGACCGAGGGCAGGGGGCCCAGCATTTT

D: -
J: TRBJ1-2
V: TRBV11-2
size: -
CDR3: CASSSLKMNANYGYTF
DNA: TGTGCCAGCAGCTCCCTAAAGATGAACGCTAACTATGGCTACACCTTC

D: TRBD1
J: TRBJ1-1
V: TRBV30
size: -
CDR3: CAWGPPDRGYYRNTEAFF
DNA: TGTGCCTGGGGCCCCCCGGACAGGGGATATTATCGGAACACTGAAGCTTTCTTT

D: -
J: TRBJ1-3
V: TRBV2
size: -
CDR3: CASKNARSGNTIYF
DNA: TGTGCCAGCAAGAATGCTCGCTCTGGAAACACCATATATTTT

D: TRBD1
J: TRBJ1-2
V: TRBV6-5
size: -
CDR3: CASRNGQGLYGYTF
DNA: TGTGCCAGCAGAAATGGACAGGGACTCTATGGCTACACCTTC

D: -
J: TRBJ2-5
V: TRBV6-6
size: -
CDR3: CASSYSSGLETQYF
DNA: TGTGCCAGCAGTTACTCGAGCGGGTTAGAGACCCAGTACTTC

D: TRBD1
J: TRBJ1-5
V: TRBV27
size: -
CDR3: CASRGTGLGSNQPQHF
DNA: TGTGCCAGCAGGGGGACAGGGCTGGGGAGCAATCAGCCCCAGCATTTT

D: -
J: TRBJ1-3
V: TRBV29-1
size: -
CDR3: CSVRSSGNTIYF
DNA: TGCAGCGTTAGGTCTTCTGGAAACACCATATATTTT

D: TRBD1
J: TRBJ1-4
V: TRBV14
size: -
CDR3: CASSQGGTGGQRKLFF
DNA: TGTGCCAGCAGCCAAGGAGGGACAGGGGGTCAGAGAAAACTGTTTTTT

D: -
J: TRBJ2-5
V: TRBV11-2
size: -
CDR3: CASSFNGKTQYF
DNA: TGTGCCAGCAGCTTCAACGGGAAGACCCAGTACTTC

D: TRBD1
J: TRBJ1-1
V: TRBV4-3
size: -
CDR3: CASSLSGQGSPEAFF
DNA: TGCGCCAGCAGCCTCTCAGGACAGGGATCTCCTGAAGCTTTCTTT

D: -
J: TRBJ2-7
V: TRBV7-8
size: -
CDR3: CASSFGGTGYEQYF
DNA: TGTGCCAGCAGCTTTGGAGGGACGGGCTACGAGCAGTACTTC

D: -
J: TRBJ2-1
V: TRBV18
size: -
CDR3: CASSPPTNNEQFF
DNA: TGTGCCAGCTCACCACCGACGAACAATGAGCAGTTCTTC

D: -
J: TRBJ1-5
V: TRBV5-5
size: -
CDR3: CASSLVTGNQPQHF
DNA: TGTGCCAGCAGCTTGGTTACCGGCAATCAGCCCCAGCATTTT

D: TRBD1
J: TRBJ2-3
V: TRBV10-3
size: -
CDR3: CAIREDRGKDTQYF
DNA: TGTGCCATCAGGGAGGACAGGGGGAAGGATACGCAGTATTTT

D: TRBD2
J: TRBJ2-6
V: TRBV7-2
size: -
CDR3: CASSLGLAGGGANVLTF
DNA: TGTGCCAGCAGCTTAGGACTAGCGGGAGGTGGGGCCAACGTCCTGACTTTC

D: -
J: TRBJ2-7
V: TRBV6-1
size: -
CDR3: CASSEGYGTYEQYF
DNA: TGTGCCAGCAGTGAAGGGTACGGGACCTACGAGCAGTACTTC

D: TRBD2
J: TRBJ2-1
V: TRBV28
size: -
CDR3: CASSLGTSGWGNEQFF
DNA: TGTGCCAGCAGCCTCGGGACTAGCGGGTGGGGGAATGAGCAGTTCTTC

D: -
J: TRBJ1-1
V: TRBV7-9
size: -
CDR3: CASSLSVNTEAFF
DNA: TGTGCCAGCAGCTTATCAGTGAACACTGAAGCTTTCTTT

D: TRBD2
J: TRBJ2-2
V: TRBV5-1
size: -
CDR3: CASSSRSRGLAGNTGELFF
DNA: TGCGCCAGCAGCTCCCGGTCGCGGGGACTAGCGGGCAACACCGGGGAGCTGTTTTTT

D: -
J: TRBJ1-6
V: TRBV4-3
size: -
CDR3: CASSQVAPSSYNSPLHF
DNA: TGCGCCAGCAGCCAAGTCGCCCCAAGCTCCTATAATTCACCCCTCCACTTT

D: -
J: TRBJ2-7
V: TRBV7-9
size: few
CDR3: CASSPRTAYEQYF
DNA: TGTGCCAGCAGCCCCCGGACAGCCTACGAGCAGTACTTC

D: -
J: TRBJ1-6
V: TRBV6-5
size: once
CDR3: CASSTVSSYNSPLHF
DNA: TGTGCCAGCAGTACAGTGAGCTCCTATAATTCACCCCTCCACTTT

D: -
J: TRBJ1-1
V: TRBV24-1
size: -
CDR3: CATSDPGTEAFF
DNA: TGTGCCACCAGTGATCCAGGGACTGAAGCTTTCTTT

D: TRBD2
J: TRBJ2-7
V: TRBV7-2
size: -
CDR3: CASGAGVLYEQYF
DNA: TGTGCCAGCGGTGCGGGAGTCTTGTACGAGCAGTACTTC

D: -
J: TRBJ1-4
V: TRBV11-2
size: -
CDR3: CASSVTPATNEKLFF
DNA: TGTGCCAGCAGCGTGACACCCGCAACTAATGAAAAACTGTTTTTT

D: -
J: TRBJ2-7
V: TRBV7-2
size: -
CDR3: CASSLSRLYEQYF
DNA: TGTGCCAGCAGCTTATCGCGGCTCTACGAGCAGTACTTC

D: TRBD1
J: TRBJ1-1
V: TRBV25-1
size: -
CDR3: CASSGLGTGSTEAFF
DNA: TGTGCCAGCAGTGGACTTGGGACAGGGAGCACTGAAGCTTTCTTT

D: -
J: TRBJ2-3
V: TRBV24-1
size: -
CDR3: CATSQGFGADTQYF
DNA: TGTGCCACCAGCCAGGGTTTTGGGGCAGATACGCAGTATTTT

D: TRBD2
J: TRBJ2-3
V: TRBV2
size: -
CDR3: CASRRAGGTDTQYF
DNA: TGTGCCAGCAGGAGAGCGGGGGGCACAGATACGCAGTATTTT

D: TRBD2
J: TRBJ2-3
V: TRBV7-9
size: -
CDR3: CASSPGGEENTQYF
DNA: TGTGCCAGCAGCCCGGGGGGAGAAGAGAATACGCAGTATTTT

D: -
J: TRBJ2-1
V: TRBV6-2/TRBV6-3
size: few
CDR3: CASSSPSERRYNEQFF
DNA: TGTGCCAGCAGTTCCCCGAGTGAGCGGCGCTACAATGAGCAGTTCTTC

D: -
J: TRBJ1-1
V: TRBV28
size: -
CDR3: CASRPRDTWDTEAFF
DNA: TGTGCCAGCAGGCCGCGGGACACCTGGGACACTGAAGCTTTCTTT

D: TRBD2
J: TRBJ2-6
V: TRBV7-2
size: -
CDR3: CASSSSGGVYSGANVLTF
DNA: TGTGCCAGCAGCTCCAGCGGGGGGGTTTATTCTGGGGCCAACGTCCTGACTTTC

D: TRBD1
J: TRBJ2-7
V: TRBV29-1
size: -
CDR3: CSAGTGVYEQYF
DNA: TGCAGCGCCGGGACAGGAGTGTACGAGCAGTACTTC

D: -
J: TRBJ1-2
V: TRBV5-1
size: -
CDR3: CASSLADSGSANYGYTF
DNA: TGCGCCAGCAGCTTGGCCGATTCGGGTTCGGCTAACTATGGCTACACCTTC

D: -
J: TRBJ2-2
V: TRBV7-9
size: -
CDR3: CASSYGQSMELFF
DNA: TGTGCCAGCAGCTACGGCCAGTCTATGGAGCTGTTTTTT

D: -
J: TRBJ2-7
V: TRBV11-2
size: -
CDR3: CASSLVREGSYEQYF
DNA: TGTGCCAGCAGCTTAGTCAGGGAAGGCTCCTACGAGCAGTACTTC

D: -
J: TRBJ1-5
V: TRBV2
size: -
CDR3: CASSEALRGFQPQHF
DNA: TGTGCCAGCAGTGAAGCGCTTCGAGGGTTTCAGCCCCAGCATTTT

D: -
J: TRBJ2-1
V: TRBV18
size: -
CDR3: CASSTPQGAEQFF
DNA: TGTGCCAGCTCGACGCCACAGGGAGCGGAGCAGTTCTTC

D: -
J: TRBJ2-1
V: TRBV18
size: -
CDR3: CASSPQVGGNAGQFF
DNA: TGTGCCAGCTCACCACAGGTGGGAGGAAATGCTGGGCAGTTCTTC

D: -
J: TRBJ1-1
V: TRBV13
size: -
CDR3: CASSTRDGNTEAFF
DNA: TGTGCCAGCAGCACCCGGGACGGGAACACTGAAGCTTTCTTT

D: -
J: TRBJ1-2
V: TRBV6-5
size: once
CDR3: CASGESRISPNGYTF
DNA: TGTGCCAGCGGCGAAAGCAGGATTTCACCTAATGGCTACACCTTC

D: TRBD2
J: TRBJ2-1
V: TRBV3-1/TRBV3-2
size: -
CDR3: CASSQDWVTSGSNEQFF
DNA: TGTGCCAGCAGCCAAGATTGGGTGACTAGCGGGAGTAATGAGCAGTTCTTC

D: -
J: TRBJ2-7
V: TRBV27
size: -
CDR3: CASSSPDSYEQYF
DNA: TGTGCCAGCAGTTCTCCGGACTCCTACGAGCAGTACTTC

D: -
J: TRBJ1-6
V: TRBV7-2
size: -
CDR3: CASSTDGNSPLHF
DNA: TGTGCCAGCAGCACAGACGGTAATTCACCCCTCCACTTT

D: -
J: TRBJ2-7
V: TRBV30
size: -
CDR3: CAWSVGTFYEQYF
DNA: TGTGCCTGGAGTGTAGGAACATTCTACGAGCAGTACTTC

D: TRBD1
J: TRBJ2-3
V: TRBV25-1
size: -
CDR3: CASSESGTGFTDTQYF
DNA: TGTGCCAGCAGTGAGTCGGGGACAGGGTTCACAGATACGCAGTATTTT

D: -
J: TRBJ1-3
V: TRBV7-9
size: once
CDR3: CASSRSQGSGNTIYF
DNA: TGTGCCAGCAGCAGATCCCAGGGGAGTGGAAACACCATATATTTT

D: TRBD2
J: TRBJ2-4
V: TRBV7-2
size: -
CDR3: CASSPWGTSGTGAKNIQYF
DNA: TGTGCCAGCAGCCCATGGGGGACTAGCGGAACGGGAGCCAAAAACATTCAGTACTTC

D: TRBD2
J: TRBJ2-5
V: TRBV4-1
size: medium-sized
CDR3: CASSQDAAGRALETQYF
DNA: TGCGCCAGCAGCCAAGATGCGGCCGGGAGGGCTTTAGAGACCCAGTACTTC

D: -
J: TRBJ2-7
V: TRBV6-2/TRBV6-3
size: once
CDR3: CASSYSTGEQYF
DNA: TGTGCCAGCAGTTACTCGACGGGGGAGCAGTACTTC

D: -
J: TRBJ1-5
V: TRBV2
size: -
CDR3: CASSEVAGNQPQHF
DNA: TGTGCCAGCAGTGAGGTTGCAGGTAATCAGCCCCAGCATTTT

D: TRBD2
J: TRBJ2-4
V: TRBV7-8
size: -
CDR3: CASSLARGVAGVRRNIQYF
DNA: TGTGCCAGCAGCTTAGCGCGTGGGGTAGCGGGAGTACGAAGGAACATTCAGTACTTC

D: -
J: TRBJ1-2
V: TRBV5-4
size: -
CDR3: CASSPTGGGYGYTF
DNA: TGTGCCAGCAGCCCGACGGGGGGAGGGTATGGCTACACCTTC

D: TRBD2
J: TRBJ2-1
V: TRBV5-6
size: once
CDR3: CASTFGRREVVYEQFF
DNA: TGTGCCAGCACTTTCGGGCGGCGGGAGGTGGTGTATGAGCAGTTCTTC

D: -
J: TRBJ1-2
V: TRBV4-3
size: -
CDR3: CASSQDNGGYGYTF
DNA: TGCGCCAGCAGCCAAGATAATGGGGGATATGGCTACACCTTC

D: -
J: TRBJ1-5
V: TRBV28
size: -
CDR3: CASSTEYSNQPQHF
DNA: TGTGCCAGCTCAACAGAATATAGCAATCAGCCCCAGCATTTT

D: TRBD2
J: TRBJ2-2
V: TRBV7-3
size: -
CDR3: CASSLTGLAGTGELFF
DNA: TGTGCCAGCAGCTTAACCGGCCTAGCGGGAACCGGGGAGCTGTTTTTT

D: TRBD1
J: TRBJ1-1
V: TRBV7-9
size: -
CDR3: CASSYTGGAADTEAFF
DNA: TGTGCCAGCAGTTATACAGGGGGCGCGGCGGACACTGAAGCTTTCTTT